Listed below are T cell receptor beta chains from one sample, sequenced in a study of blood T cell repertoires in COVID-19. TCRdb's copy holds only in-frame clones and misses some; the assay was immunoSEQ multiplex PCR. The sample lists 140,000 or so clones, roughly three quarters seen once, with 4.2% in the top ten. The specimen was peripheral blood. These receptors all come from a man aged 55 to 70 with acute or convalescent COVID-19. CDR3s include the opening cysteine and the closing phenylalanine or tryptophan. A D gene is named only where the DNA matches it firmly. Only some rows state a clone size, as once, few, many or a class for expanded clones.

v_gene	abundance	j_gene	d_gene	CDR3nt	CDR3aa
TRBV25-1	once	TRBJ2-3	TRBD2	TGTGCCAGCAGTGCGTTTAGCGGGAGTAGCACAGATACGCAGTATTTT	CASSAFSGSSTDTQYF
TRBV28	-	TRBJ1-2	TRBD1	TGTGCCAGCAGGACAGGGTTAAACTATGGCTACACCTTC	CASRTGLNYGYTF
TRBV19	-	TRBJ2-2	-	TGTGCCAGTATCCCAGGGGTAGGGGACACCGGGGAGCTGTTTTTT	CASIPGVGDTGELFF
TRBV28	-	TRBJ2-1	-	TGTGCCAGCAGGGACCAGCGCCAGGGTTACAATGAGCAGTTCTTC	CASRDQRQGYNEQFF
TRBV7-9	-	TRBJ1-2	-	TGTGCCAGCAGCTTAGTTAGCTATGGCTACACCTTC	CASSLVSYGYTF
TRBV6-5	-	TRBJ2-5	-	TGTGCCAGCAGTTACTCCCTCTGGAGCCAAGAGACCCAGTACTTC	CASSYSLWSQETQYF
TRBV24-1	-	TRBJ2-5	TRBD1	TGTGCCACCAGTGATTTTCAGGGGGCCCAAGAGACCCAGTACTTC	CATSDFQGAQETQYF
TRBV11-2	-	TRBJ2-5	-	TGTGCCAGCAGTGCCGCAGGGGTGGAGACCCAGTACTTC	CASSAAGVETQYF
TRBV5-4	once	TRBJ2-3	-	TGTGCCAGCAGCTTGAGTATACTGATCGCAGATACGCAGTATTTT	CASSLSILIADTQYF
TRBV2	few	TRBJ1-2	-	TGTGCCAGCAGCGCCGGATTGGCTAGATTCTATGGCTACACCTTC	CASSAGLARFYGYTF
TRBV29-1	-	TRBJ1-2	-	TGCAGCGTTGAAAGGGGGGGGACGGACGGCTACACCTTC	CSVERGGTDGYTF
TRBV18	-	TRBJ1-1	-	TGTGCCAGCTCACCACGGTCAGAGAACACTGAAGCTTTCTTT	CASSPRSENTEAFF
TRBV5-6	-	TRBJ1-5	-	TGTGCCAGCAGCCGGTCCGGTTTGTCGACAGACAATCAGCCCCAGCATTTT	CASSRSGLSTDNQPQHF
TRBV6-1	-	TRBJ1-4	TRBD1	TGTGCCAGCAGTGAATTCGAGACAGGGGGAGCGAATGAAAAACTGTTTTTT	CASSEFETGGANEKLFF
TRBV6-5	-	TRBJ1-1	-	TGTGCCAGCAGTTACTCCGGGGGGGATGAAGCTTTCTTT	CASSYSGGDEAFF
TRBV6-5	few	TRBJ1-5	TRBD1	TGTGCCAGCAGCGCATCTGGGACAGGCCAACGGCCCCAGCATTTT	CASSASGTGQRPQHF
TRBV5-1	-	TRBJ2-7	-	TGCGCCAGCAGCCCGGCAGGCAGCCCAGCCGAGCAGTACTTC	CASSPAGSPAEQYF
TRBV9	-	TRBJ1-6	-	TGTGCCAGCAGCATATCCCAGGGACTTGGGGATTCACCCCTCCACTTT	CASSISQGLGDSPLHF
TRBV19	-	TRBJ1-5	TRBD1	TGTGCCAGTAGTCGTAACAGGGGTAGCAATCAGCCCCAGCATTTT	CASSRNRGSNQPQHF
TRBV5-1	-	TRBJ2-3	TRBD1	TGCGCCAGCAGCTGGGGACAGGGGGCAGATACGCAGTATTTT	CASSWGQGADTQYF
TRBV28	-	TRBJ1-2	TRBD1	TGTGCCAGCAGTTTCTGGACAGGGGATCCCCAGCCCTATGGCTACACCTTC	CASSFWTGDPQPYGYTF
TRBV25-1	-	TRBJ1-6	-	TGTGCCAGTTCCGGGAGTTCACCCCTCCACTTT	CASSGSSPLHF
TRBV24-1	-	TRBJ2-1	TRBD2	TGTGCCACCAGTGATCCTGGGACTAGCGGGAGTTTAGGCAATGAGCAGTTCTTC	CATSDPGTSGSLGNEQFF
TRBV10-3	few	TRBJ2-7	-	TGTGCCATCGTCCTCGAGTCTTTGTTC	CAIVLESLF
TRBV14	-	TRBJ2-7	TRBD2	TGTGCCAGCAGCCAAGTCGGGAGGGCCACCTACGAGCAGTACTTC	CASSQVGRATYEQYF
TRBV28	-	TRBJ2-7	TRBD2	TGTGCCAGCAGGACTAGCGGGAGGGCCAGTTACTACGAGCAGTACTTC	CASRTSGRASYYEQYF
TRBV19	-	TRBJ2-7	-	TGTGCCAGTAGCCAGGACAGCTCCTACGAGCAGTACTTC	CASSQDSSYEQYF
TRBV11-2	-	TRBJ2-5	TRBD1	TGTGCCAGCAGCTTAGCCCTGACAGGGTCGACAGAGACCCAGTACTTC	CASSLALTGSTETQYF